Reported below is one TCR beta chain. Its specificity is unknown. This sample was included in a study of T cell responses to AZD1222 COVID-19 vaccine. Clones were read by immunoSEQ multiplex PCR, and TCRdb kept only the in-frame ones, dropping some. The sample includes roughly 160,000 clones, roughly 88% of them seen just once. There are 11 residues in the CDR3. Germline V CDR1 and CDR2: DFQATT, SNEGSKA (reference sequence). The germline V and J ends were trimmed by 6 bases and 6 bases, with 8 bases remaining between them. Study-level results: Without day 14 samples, only post-peak T cell repertoires were studied. The study identified only five to seven AZD1222 recipients as seropositive at baseline. Two doses of AZD1222 preceded a rise in Spike-specific TCR breadth and depth. Per reports, nearly half of all spike-specific TCRs target regions that are unmutated in variants.

The chain employs TRBV20-1 and TRBJ1-4; D is ambiguous. The material sequenced was peripheral blood, taken 28 days after the second AZD1222 dose. The sequence was collected from an adult who received the AZD1222 COVID-19 vaccine. The chain's CDR3 is CSAPIYEKLFF. The CDR3 coding sequence is TGCAGTGCCCCTATATATGAAAAACTGTTTTTT.